These 2 T cell receptor beta chains share one sample of origin, sequenced in a study of T cell changes during pregnancy in multiple sclerosis. TCRdb's copy holds only in-frame clones and misses some; the assay was immunoSEQ multiplex PCR. Here the sample spans tens of thousands of clones, 80% to 95% being singletons. The sample was peripheral blood, taken after pregnancy. The source is a female donor with multiple sclerosis, enrolled in a pregnancy study.

The V gene is TRBV11-3, the J gene TRBJ2-7; TRBD2 matches at 9 bases. V gave up 0 bases and J gave up 2 bases; unmatched junction bases: 5. This CDR3 has 16 amino acids. CDR1 SGHNT and CDR2 YENEEA come from the germline V gene. CDR3 DNA sequence: TGTGCCAGCAGCTTAGACGGCCAGCGGGGGGCCTACGAGCAGTACTTC. It specifies CASSLDGQRGAYEQYF.

The V and J genes are TRBV9 and TRBJ2-7; a weak D match, TRBD2 (6 bases). CDR3 length: 15 amino acids. Germline CDR1 reads SGDLS; CDR2 reads YYNGEE. V shed 2 bases and J shed 5 bases, with 17 bases lying between them. As DNA, the CDR3 is TGTGCCAGCAGCGTGGAGTTGGGAGGATGGAACGAGCAGTACTTC. Protein: CASSVELGGWNEQYF.